This is a list of T cell receptor beta chains from one sample in a study of T cell responses to AZD1222 COVID-19 vaccine. TCRdb's copy holds only in-frame clones and misses some; the assay was immunoSEQ multiplex PCR. Among roughly 77,000 clones, approximately 91% were seen once, and the ten largest hold approximately 4.7%. This sample comprised peripheral blood, obtained on day 0 of MenACWY control vaccination. The receptors stem from an adult in good health. Each CDR3 is given with its conserved first and last residue. Each record gives: clone size, J gene, V gene, D gene, CDR3 DNA, CDR3 protein. D genes are given only for firm matches. Clone size is not always given. Where it is, it says once, few, many or a class for expanded clones.

.,TRBJ2-1,TRBV5-1,TRBD1,TGCGCCAGCAGCGTAGACAGGGGGCAGATCTACAATGAGCAGTTCTTC,CASSVDRGQIYNEQFF
once,TRBJ2-7,TRBV5-6,.,TGTGCCAGCAGTCCCGGGAGCAACGAGCAGTACTTC,CASSPGSNEQYF
few,TRBJ2-2,TRBV6-5,TRBD1,TGTGCCAGCAGTATTTACAGGGGGAACACCGGGGAGCTGTTTTTT,CASSIYRGNTGELFF
many,TRBJ2-7,TRBV5-1,.,TGCGCCAGCAGCTTCAAGGGGCCCTACGAGCAGTACTTC,CASSFKGPYEQYF
.,TRBJ2-7,TRBV11-3,TRBD1,TGTGCCAGCAGCCAGGGGGCAGGGGACGGGTCTCGGGAACAGTACTTC,CASSQGAGDGSREQYF
.,TRBJ1-1,TRBV24-1,.,TGTGCCACCAGTGGGCTCGGGGGGAGGGCGAAGAACACTGAAGCTTTCTTT,CATSGLGGRAKNTEAFF
.,TRBJ2-3,TRBV7-2,.,TGTGCCAGCAGCTCGTGGACCACAGGGGGGGACGCGTATTTT,CASSSWTTGGDAYF
.,TRBJ1-2,TRBV2,.,TGTGCCAGCACCCTCCAGGGGAATGGCTACACCTTC,CASTLQGNGYTF
.,TRBJ1-2,TRBV27,TRBD1,TGTGCCAGCATGGAATTCGGGCAGGGGGCCATAGGAGGCTACACCTTC,CASMEFGQGAIGGYTF
.,TRBJ1-4,TRBV2,.,TGTGCCAGCCGCAGGGAGCTTAATGAAAAACTGTTTTTT,CASRRELNEKLFF
.,TRBJ2-3,TRBV30,.,TGTGCCTGGAGGGCCCTTGGGAGGACTCGCACAGATACGCAGTATTTT,CAWRALGRTRTDTQYF
once,TRBJ2-7,TRBV19,.,TGTGCCAGTAGTAGGGGCGGGTACGAGCAGTACTTC,CASSRGGYEQYF
few,TRBJ1-4,TRBV5-1,.,TGCGCCAGCAGCTTGAACAGCCAGAGCGAAAAACTGTTTTTT,CASSLNSQSEKLFF
.,TRBJ1-2,TRBV6-6,.,TGTGCCAGCAGTTATTTAGTCTCTTCGGGCTACACCTTC,CASSYLVSSGYTF
.,TRBJ1-1,TRBV6-1,.,TGTGCCAGCAGTCCTCAGAACACTGAAGCTTTCTTT,CASSPQNTEAFF
.,TRBJ1-1,TRBV11-1,.,TGTGCCAGCAGCTTAAACCAGAGGGTCACTGAAGCTTTCTTT,CASSLNQRVTEAFF
.,TRBJ1-3,TRBV29-1,TRBD1,TGCAGCGTTAGCGGACAGGCTGGAAACACCATATATTTT,CSVSGQAGNTIYF
.,TRBJ1-2,TRBV27,.,TGTGCCAGCAGTTTATCAGCAAACTATGGCTACACCTTC,CASSLSANYGYTF
.,TRBJ1-5,TRBV19,.,TGTGCCAGTACCGAAAAGGCAGGAGGCAATCAGCCCCAGCATTTT,CASTEKAGGNQPQHF